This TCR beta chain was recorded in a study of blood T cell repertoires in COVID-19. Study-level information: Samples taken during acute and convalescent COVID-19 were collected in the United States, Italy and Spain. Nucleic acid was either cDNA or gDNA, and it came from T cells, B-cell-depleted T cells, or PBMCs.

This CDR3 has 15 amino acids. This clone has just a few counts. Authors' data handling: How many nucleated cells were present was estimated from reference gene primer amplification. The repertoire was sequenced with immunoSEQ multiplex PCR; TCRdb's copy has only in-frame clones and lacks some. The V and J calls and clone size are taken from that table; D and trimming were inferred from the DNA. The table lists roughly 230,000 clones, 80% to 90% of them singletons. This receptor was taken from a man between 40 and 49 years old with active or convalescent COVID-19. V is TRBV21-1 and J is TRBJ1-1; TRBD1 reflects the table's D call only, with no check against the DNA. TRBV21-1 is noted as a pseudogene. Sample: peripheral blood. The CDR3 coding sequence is TGTGCCAGCAGCACCCTGGACAGGCGCGATACGGAAGCTTTCTTT. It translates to CASSTLDRRDTEAFF.